This entry lists 3 T cell receptor beta chains sequenced from one sample in a study of T cell responses to AZD1222 COVID-19 vaccine. Libraries were prepared by immunoSEQ multiplex PCR; TCRdb keeps only in-frame clonotypes and omits some of them. Of about 160,000 clones in the sample, approximately 90% are singletons; the top ten hold 4.3%. The material was peripheral blood, obtained 28 days after the second AZD1222 dose. These TCRs come from an adult who received the AZD1222 COVID-19 vaccine.

This clone was counted once. The chain joins TRBV4-3 to TRBJ1-3; D gene unclear. CDR3 size: 15 residues. CDR1 LGHNA and CDR2 YSLEER come from the germline V gene. Trimming pared 4 bases from V and 1 base from J, leaving 11 bases between. The CDR3 nucleotides read TGCGCCAGCAGCCCCCGTGTTGATTCTGGAAACACCATATATTTT. This sequence encodes CASSPRVDSGNTIYF.

This clone has a handful of counts. The V gene is TRBV23-1, the J gene TRBJ1-1; D call uncertain. TRBV23-1 qualifies as an ORF whose function is uncertain. V lost 6 bases and J lost 5, with 10 bases in between. This CDR3 contains 12 residues. As DNA, the CDR3 is TGCGCCAGCAGGATACAGTCAACTGAAGCTTTCTTT. Translation gives CASRIQSTEAFF.

About this clone: A read error may account for a junction end that differs from germline. The CDR3 sequence: CASGQSYLSTPLHF. The CDR3 bases are TGTGCCAGCGGCCAAAGTTATTTGTCCACACCCCTCCACTTT. The V call is TRBV3-1 (or the pseudogene TRBV3-2), the J call TRBJ1-6; no definite D call. This CDR3 contains 14 residues. Germline loops: CDR1 LGHDT, CDR2 YNNKEL (reference sequence).